These 28 T cell receptor beta chains were sequenced from one sample in a study of T cells in Graves' hyperthyroidism and ophthalmopathy. Amplification yielded TCR beta CDR3 regions, with RNA transcripts as the source. First-round RT-PCR targeting the TCR CDR3 was performed with the HTBI primer set. Each CDR3 protein gets one entry after TCRdb re-called the multiplex PCR reads with MiXCR. The table shows about 720,000 distinct CDR3 sequences, with about 16% occurring only once. Sequenced material: blood. The source of these receptors is a man between 18 and 35 years old with Graves' hyperthyroidism.

CDR3 in amino acids: CASSPRGWGYSGANVLTF. CDR3 nucleotide sequence: TGTGCCAGCAGTCCTCGGGGGTGGGGGTACTCTGGGGCCAACGTCCTGACTTTC. The chain uses TRBV12-3 or TRBV12-4 and TRBJ2-6; the D gene is possibly TRBD2 (6 bases). The germline V and J ends were trimmed by 5 bases and 0 bases, with 17 bases remaining between them. The CDR3 sequence is 18 residues long.

This chain uses TRBV20-1 with TRBJ2-3; 7 bases fit TRBD2. This CDR3 is built from 14 residues. Germline-derived CDR1 and CDR2 are DFQATT and SNEGSKA (reference sequence). J was trimmed by 6 bases and V by 6 bases; bases with no gene match: 12. CDR3 sequence reads: CSARLAGVGDTQYF. The DNA for the CDR3 is TGCAGTGCGAGGCTTGCGGGAGTGGGTGATACGCAGTATTTT.

The rearrangement uses TRBV20-1 and TRBJ2-1; 7 bases match TRBD2. Trimming removed 6 bases from V and 2 bases from J; junction bases left unmatched: 7. This CDR3 is 14 amino acids long. Germline V gene lookup returns CDR1 DFQATT and CDR2 SNEGSKA (reference sequence). DNA of the CDR3: TGCAGTGCGGATACTAGCGAGCCCTACAATGAGCAGTTCTTC. Its translation is CSADTSEPYNEQFF.

With regard to this clonotype: A read error may explain this, as a much larger clone is one base away. CDR3 loop: CASSLDQEDGCTF. The CDR3 DNA reads as TGTGCCAGCTCCCTGGACCAGGAGGATGGCTGCACCTTC. This chain links TRBV18 with TRBJ1-2; D remains ambiguous. Germline V gives CDR1 KGHSH, CDR2 LQKENI. The CDR3 extends over 13 amino acids.

The chain employs TRBV7-9 and TRBJ2-1, with D possibly matching TRBD2 (5 bases). Germline V gene sequence: CDR1 SEHNR, CDR2 FQNEAQ (reference sequence). The germline V and J ends were trimmed by 1 base and 3 bases, with 13 bases remaining between them. There are 16 residues in the CDR3. The CDR3 coding sequence is TGTGCCAGCAGCTTAGTGCCGGGGTCTTACTACAATGAGCAGTTCTTC. This codes for CASSLVPGSYYNEQFF.

This clonotype was detected a few times. The chain is built from TRBV9 and TRBJ2-5; no definite D call. Trimming pared 0 bases from V and 0 bases from J, leaving 6 bases between. This CDR3 is built from 14 residues. In germline, CDR1 is SGDLS, CDR2 YYNGEE. This CDR3 reads CASSVASNQETQYF. The DNA for the CDR3 is TGTGCCAGCAGCGTAGCTTCAAACCAAGAGACCCAGTACTTC. The full variable domain, rest sourced from reference TRBV9 and TRBJ2-5, is DSGVTQTPKHLITATGQRVTLRCSPRSGDLSVYWYQQSLDQGLQFLIQYYNGEERAKGNILERFSAQQFPDLHSELNLSSLELGDSALYFCASSVASNQETQYFGPGTRLLVL.

This clonotype has more than one count but fewer than ten. The rearrangement links TRBV6-2 or TRBV6-3 to TRBJ1-2, with TRBD1 matching 10 bases. The CDR3 runs 17 residues. The junction had 18 bases not matched to a gene; V was cut back by 7 bases and J by 7 bases. Germline CDR1 MNHEY, CDR2 SVGEGT. The CDR3 coding sequence is TGTGCCAGCAACACATACCGGGACAGGGGAATTTATGGTGGCTACACCTTC. Translation gives CASNTYRDRGIYGGYTF.

The genes are TRBV19 and TRBJ1-5; maybe TRBD1 (5 bases). Germline assignment: CDR1 LNHDA and CDR2 SQIVND (reference sequence). Trimming took off 3 bases at V and 4 bases at J, with 16 bases between the two ends. This CDR3 has 16 residues. The chain's CDR3 is CASSIGRGIWNQPQHF. The CDR3, as DNA: TGTGCCAGTAGTATCGGGAGGGGAATTTGGAATCAGCCCCAGCATTTT.

With respect to this clonotype: A much larger clone lies a single base off, so this may be a read error. The chain combines TRBV6-2 or TRBV6-3 with TRBJ2-7, with D possibly being TRBD2 (6 bases). This CDR3 is 17 amino acids long. The germline gives CDR1 MNHEY, CDR2 SVGEGT. Trimming stripped 0 bases from V and 2 bases from J, with 17 bases between. In nucleotides, the CDR3 is TGTGCCAGCAGTTACTCGTTACTCCGGGAGTCCACCTACGAGCAGTACTTC. Amino acid sequence: CASSYSLLRESTYEQYF.

As concerns this clonotype: A single base separates this from a much larger clone, so it may be a read error. The chain uses TRBV11-2 and TRBJ2-7; TRBD2 agrees at 7 bases. The CDR3 runs 14 residues. Germline CDR1 SGHAT, CDR2 FQNNGV. The ends lost 5 bases at V and 7 bases at J; junction bases unmatched: 11. The CDR3 DNA reads TGTGCCAGCAGCCCGTGGGAGGGGATGAATGAGCAGTACTTC. Translating gives CASSPWEGMNEQYF. Full variable domain (remainder filled in from reference TRBV11-2 and TRBJ2-7): EAGVAQSPRYKIIEKRQSVAFWCNPISGHATLYWYQQILGQGPKLLIQFQNNGVVDDSQLPKDRFSAERLKGVDSTLKIQPAKLEDSAVYLCASSPWEGMNEQYFGPGTRLTVT.

This clonotype was detected a few times. V is TRBV2 and J is TRBJ2-4; D remains unclear. The CDR3 loop spans 15 amino acids. V was cut by 1 base and J by 2 bases, with 9 bases left in between. CDR1 is SNHLY, CDR2 FYNNEI, per germline. The CDR3: CASSEGSMTKNIQYF. DNA for the CDR3: TGTGCCAGCAGTGAAGGGTCCATGACCAAAAACATTCAGTACTTC.

In its sample, this clonotype was seen a few times. The rearrangement links TRBV14 to TRBJ2-5; TRBD1 or TRBD2 may be the D gene (5 bases each). Trimming cost V 9 bases and J 2 bases, with 13 bases left between them. The CDR3 extends over 13 amino acids. Germline V gene data show CDR1 as SGHDN and CDR2 as FVKESK. CDR3 amino acids: CASQRGFQETQYF. The CDR3 nucleotides read TGTGCCAGTCAGAGGGGATTTCAAGAGACCCAGTACTTC.

This clonotype was recorded many times. V is TRBV12-3 or TRBV12-4 and J is TRBJ2-5; 11 bases align to TRBD2. Germline trimming cut 1 base from V and 5 bases from J; bases unmatched to any gene: 3. The CDR3 runs 15 residues. The CDR3 here is CASSLDSGRGETQYF. The DNA for the CDR3 is TGTGCCAGCAGTTTAGATAGCGGGAGGGGGGAGACCCAGTACTTC.

This clonotype was counted between two and nine times. V is TRBV14 and J is TRBJ2-2; TRBD1 matches at 9 bases. The length of the CDR3 is 16 residues. V trimming: 4 bases; J trimming: 6 bases; junction bases outside the gene matches: 9. Germline-derived CDR1 and CDR2 are SGHDN and FVKESK. The CDR3: CASSRGGTGYSGELFF. CDR3 DNA: TGTGCCAGCAGCCGCGGTGGGACAGGGTACTCCGGGGAGCTGTTTTTT.

The gene calls are TRBV7-9 and TRBJ2-5, with TRBD1 identical over 8 bases. Germline assignment: CDR1 SEHNR and CDR2 FQNEAQ (reference sequence). The V and J ends lost 6 bases and 4 bases, in that order; junction bases with no gene match: 4. This CDR3 has 13 residues. Written as DNA, the CDR3 is TGTGCCAGCAGAACGACAGGGGTAGAGACCCAGTACTTC. It codes for CASRTTGVETQYF.

V gene TRBV7-8 combines with J gene TRBJ2-1, with D perhaps TRBD1 (6 bases). The germline V and J ends were trimmed by 1 base and 6 bases, with 10 bases remaining between them. Per the germline V gene, CDR1 is SGHVS and CDR2 is FQNEAQ. The CDR3 extends over 14 amino acids. CDR3 region: CASSLEDSFNEQFF. The CDR3 region has the DNA TGTGCCAGCAGCTTAGAGGACAGCTTCAATGAGCAGTTCTTC.

This clonotype was counted between two and nine times. The chain carries TRBV20-1 and TRBJ2-7, with 14 bases fitting TRBD2. This CDR3 spans 17 amino acids. Germline CDR1 DFQATT, CDR2 SNEGSKA (reference sequence). The V and J ends lost 2 bases and 2 bases, in that order; junction bases with no gene match: 8. The CDR3 protein is CSARLPGTSGSPYEQYF. CDR3 nucleotides: TGCAGTGCTAGACTGCCCGGGACTAGCGGGAGTCCCTACGAGCAGTACTTC.

This clonotype was seen at least ten times. V gene TRBV24-1 combines with J gene TRBJ1-5; possible D gene TRBD1, 5 bases. The V and J ends lost 3 bases and 5 bases respectively, with 10 bases between them. Germline V gene data show CDR1 as KGHDR and CDR2 as SFDVKD. The CDR3 is 14 amino acids. The CDR3 region is CATSDPDTHQPQHF. The CDR3 DNA sequence: TGTGCCACCAGTGATCCGGACACCCATCAGCCCCAGCATTTT.

This clonotype was seen only a few times. The chain combines TRBV30 with TRBJ2-2, with D perhaps being TRBD1 or TRBD2 (7 bases each). Germline CDR1 reads GTSNPN; CDR2 reads SVGIG (reference sequence). The length of the CDR3 is 13 residues. With 5 bases removed from V and 4 bases from J, the gap between germline ends came to 11 bases. The chain's CDR3 is CAWDREGTGELFF. Written as DNA, the CDR3 is TGTGCCTGGGACAGGGAGGGCACCGGGGAGCTGTTTTTT.

This clonotype appeared a few times. The chain links TRBV12-5 to TRBJ2-5; 8 bases fit TRBD2. This CDR3 comprises 17 residues. V shed 0 bases, J shed 0 bases, and the junction held 6 bases outside the gene matches. Germline V gives CDR1 LGHNT, CDR2 FRNRAP. The CDR3 bases are TGTGCTAGTGGTTTGGTTCTCACGGGAGGGGACCAAGAGACCCAGTACTTC. Translated, it gives CASGLVLTGGDQETQYF.

The chain recombines TRBV18 with TRBJ2-3; possible D gene TRBD1, 8 bases. Germline V gene lookup returns CDR1 KGHSH and CDR2 LQKENI. V lost 6 bases, J lost 4 bases, and 17 bases lay in between. The CDR3 sequence is 15 residues long. The CDR3 is CASSQNRGGSDTQYF. The CDR3 nucleotides read TGTGCCAGCTCCCAGAACAGGGGGGGCTCAGATACGCAGTATTTT.

The chain's CDR3 is CASSVWDRETNNYGYTF. For the CDR3, the DNA is TGTGCCAGCAGCGTATGGGACAGGGAAACAAATAACTATGGCTACACCTTC. The chain has TRBV9 and TRBJ1-2; TRBD1 matches 9 bases. With 1 base clipped from V and 1 base from J, the junction kept 8 bases outside the gene matches. Germline CDR1 reads SGDLS; CDR2 reads YYNGEE. The CDR3 runs 17 residues.

The chain employs TRBV7-9 and TRBJ2-3; D may be TRBD2 (5 bases). The V gene lost 5 bases and the J gene lost 0 bases, with 9 bases spanning the gap. The germline V gene has CDR1 SEHNR and CDR2 FQNEAQ (reference sequence). This CDR3 is 14 amino acids long. The CDR3 is CASSQRTSTDTQYF. The DNA of the CDR3 is TGTGCCAGCAGCCAAAGGACTAGCACAGATACGCAGTATTTT.

The chain employs TRBV4-1 and TRBJ2-3; 11 positions agree with TRBD2. Looked up from germline, CDR1 is MGHRA and CDR2 is YSYEKL. The V and J ends lost 0 bases and 0 bases, in that order; junction bases with no gene match: 5. This CDR3 is built from 18 residues. CDR3 nucleotides: TGCGCCAGCAGCCAAGAGAGGCTAGCGGGAGGTAGCACAGATACGCAGTATTTT. Protein product: CASSQERLAGGSTDTQYF.

This clonotype has at least ten counts. The rearrangement uses TRBV5-1 and TRBJ1-1; a weak D match, TRBD1 (6 bases). Trimming removed 4 bases at V and 0 bases at J, with 16 bases between. This CDR3 region has 16 residues. Germline V lookup: CDR1 SGHRS, CDR2 YFSETQ. CDR3 bases: TGCGCCAGCAGCCCCCGGGACACCCCGATGAACACTGAAGCTTTCTTT. This gives the protein CASSPRDTPMNTEAFF.

This clonotype has a handful of counts. The chain employs TRBV3-1 and TRBJ1-1; the D gene is possibly TRBD1 (5 bases). The ends were cut back, 2 bases at V and 2 bases at J, with 12 bases in the middle. This CDR3 comprises 15 residues. Germline loops: CDR1 LGHDT, CDR2 YNNKEL (reference sequence). Here the CDR3 reads CASSQLRGVNTEAFF. As DNA, the CDR3 is TGTGCCAGCAGCCAACTCAGAGGGGTTAACACTGAAGCTTTCTTT. Complete variable domain (other parts from reference TRBV3-1 and TRBJ1-1): DTAVSQTPKYLVTQMGNDKSIKCEQNLGHDTMYWYKQDSKKFLKIMFSYNNKELIINETVPNRFSPKSPDKAHLNLHINSLELGDSAVYFCASSQLRGVNTEAFFGQGTRLTVV.

CDR3 sequence (DNA): TGCGCCACTACACCGGGCGCCGGGAGCTATGGCTACACCTTC. Its translation: CATTPGAGSYGYTF. This chain joins TRBV5-1 and TRBJ1-2; D unclear. CDR1 and CDR2 (germline): SGHRS, YFSETQ. Trimming stripped 9 bases from V and 4 bases from J, with 19 bases between. The length of the CDR3 is 14 residues.

The genes are TRBV27 and TRBJ1-6; no firm D call. The CDR3 is 15 residues long. V was cut by 5 bases and J by 7 bases, with 15 bases left in between. The V gene's germline CDR1 is MNHEY and CDR2 SMNVEV (reference sequence). CDR3 bases: TGTGCCAGCAGTCCGGGCCTTGAACCCAATTCACCCCTCCACTTT. Protein: CASSPGLEPNSPLHF.